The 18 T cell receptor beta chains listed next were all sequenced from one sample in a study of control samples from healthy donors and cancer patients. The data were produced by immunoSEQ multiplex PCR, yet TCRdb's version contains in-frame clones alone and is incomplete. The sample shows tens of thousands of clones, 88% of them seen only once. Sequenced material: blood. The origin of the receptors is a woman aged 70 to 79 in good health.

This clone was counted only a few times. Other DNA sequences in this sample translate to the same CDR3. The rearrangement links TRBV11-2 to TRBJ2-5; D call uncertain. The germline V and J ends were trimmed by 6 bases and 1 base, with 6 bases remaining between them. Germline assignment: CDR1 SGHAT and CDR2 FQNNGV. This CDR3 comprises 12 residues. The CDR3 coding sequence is TGTGCCAGCAGTCCCGGCCAAGAGACCCAGTACTTC. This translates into CASSPGQETQYF.

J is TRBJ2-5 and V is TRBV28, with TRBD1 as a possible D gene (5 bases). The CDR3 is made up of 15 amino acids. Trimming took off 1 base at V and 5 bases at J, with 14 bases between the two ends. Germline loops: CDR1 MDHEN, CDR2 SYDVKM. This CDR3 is CASSLSSQGWETQYF. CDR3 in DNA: TGTGCCAGCAGTTTATCATCGCAGGGTTGGGAGACCCAGTACTTC.

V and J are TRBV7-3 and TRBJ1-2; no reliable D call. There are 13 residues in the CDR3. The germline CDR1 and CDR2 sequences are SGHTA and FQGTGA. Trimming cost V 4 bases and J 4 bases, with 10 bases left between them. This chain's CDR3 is CASSSDRAYGYTF. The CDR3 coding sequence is TGTGCCAGCAGCTCCGATAGAGCCTATGGCTACACCTTC.

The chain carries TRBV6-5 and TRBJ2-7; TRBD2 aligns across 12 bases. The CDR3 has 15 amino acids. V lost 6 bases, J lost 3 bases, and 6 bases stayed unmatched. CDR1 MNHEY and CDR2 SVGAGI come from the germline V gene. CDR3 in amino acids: CASSPGLAGLYEQYF. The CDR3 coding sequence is TGTGCCAGCAGCCCAGGACTAGCGGGGCTCTACGAGCAGTACTTC.

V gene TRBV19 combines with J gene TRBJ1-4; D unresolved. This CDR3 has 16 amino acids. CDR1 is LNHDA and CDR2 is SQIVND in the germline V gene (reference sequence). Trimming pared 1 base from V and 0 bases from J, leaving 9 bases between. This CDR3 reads CASSIVGGTTNEKLFF. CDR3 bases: TGTGCCAGTAGTATAGTAGGAGGGACAACTAATGAAAAACTGTTTTTT. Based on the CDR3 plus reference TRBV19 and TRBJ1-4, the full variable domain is DGGITQSPKYLFRKEGQNVTLSCEQNLNHDAMYWYRQDPGQGLRLIYYSQIVNDFQKGDIAEGYSVSREKKESFPLTVTSAQKNPTAFYLCASSIVGGTTNEKLFFGSGTQLSVL.

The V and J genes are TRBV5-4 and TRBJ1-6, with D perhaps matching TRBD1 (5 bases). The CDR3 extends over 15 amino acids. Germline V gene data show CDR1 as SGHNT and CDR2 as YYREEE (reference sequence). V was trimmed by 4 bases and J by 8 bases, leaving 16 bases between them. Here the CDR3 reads CASSPGTLGDSPLHF. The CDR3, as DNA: TGTGCCAGCAGCCCAGGGACTCTAGGGGATTCACCCCTCCACTTT. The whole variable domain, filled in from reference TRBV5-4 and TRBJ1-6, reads ETGVTQSPTHLIKTRGQQVTLRCSSQSGHNTVSWYQQALGQGPQFIFQYYREEENGRGNFPPRFSGLQFPNYSSELNVNALELDDSALYLCASSPGTLGDSPLHFGNGTRLTVT.

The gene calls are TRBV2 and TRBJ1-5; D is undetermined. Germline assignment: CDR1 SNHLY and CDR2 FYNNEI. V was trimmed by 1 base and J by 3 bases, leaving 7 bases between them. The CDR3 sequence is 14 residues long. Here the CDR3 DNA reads TGTGCCAGCAGTGAAGGGGTCTTCAATCAGCCCCAGCATTTT. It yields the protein CASSEGVFNQPQHF.

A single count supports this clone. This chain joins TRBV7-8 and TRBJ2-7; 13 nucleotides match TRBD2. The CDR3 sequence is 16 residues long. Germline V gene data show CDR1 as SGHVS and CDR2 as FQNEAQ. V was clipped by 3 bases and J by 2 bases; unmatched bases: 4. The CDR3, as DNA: TGTGCCAGCAGCTTGACTAGCGGGGGGTATCCCTACGAGCAGTACTTC. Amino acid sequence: CASSLTSGGYPYEQYF.

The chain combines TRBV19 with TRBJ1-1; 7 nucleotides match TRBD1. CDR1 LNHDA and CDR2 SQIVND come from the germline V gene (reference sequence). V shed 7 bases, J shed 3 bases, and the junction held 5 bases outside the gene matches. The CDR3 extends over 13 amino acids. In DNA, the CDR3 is TGTGCCAGTACTTACAGGGGCGACACTGAAGCTTTCTTT. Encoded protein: CASTYRGDTEAFF.

CDR3 in amino acids: CATHQHGGDTEAFF. CDR3 sequence (DNA): TGTGCCACCCACCAACATGGGGGGGACACTGAAGCTTTCTTT. The J gene is TRBJ1-1, the V gene TRBV6-5; D is possibly TRBD1 (5 bases). The V end was cut by 10 bases, the J end by 3 bases, with 18 bases between. The length of the CDR3 is 14 residues. The germline V gene encodes CDR1 MNHEY and CDR2 SVGAGI.

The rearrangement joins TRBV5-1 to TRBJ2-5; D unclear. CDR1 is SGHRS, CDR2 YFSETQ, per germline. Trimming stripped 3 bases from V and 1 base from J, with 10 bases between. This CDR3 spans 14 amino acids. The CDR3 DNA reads TGCGCCAGCAGCTCGTTCGGTACCCAAGAGACCCAGTACTTC. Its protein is CASSSFGTQETQYF.

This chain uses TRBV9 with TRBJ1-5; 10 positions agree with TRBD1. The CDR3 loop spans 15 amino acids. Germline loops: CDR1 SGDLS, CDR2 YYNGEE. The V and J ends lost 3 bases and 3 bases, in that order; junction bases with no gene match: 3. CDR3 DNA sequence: TGTGCCAGCAGCGACGGACAGGGGGTCAATCAGCCCCAGCATTTT. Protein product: CASSDGQGVNQPQHF. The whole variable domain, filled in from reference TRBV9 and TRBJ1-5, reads DSGVTQTPKHLITATGQRVTLRCSPRSGDLSVYWYQQSLDQGLQFLIQYYNGEERAKGNILERFSAQQFPDLHSELNLSSLELGDSALYFCASSDGQGVNQPQHFGDGTRLSIL.

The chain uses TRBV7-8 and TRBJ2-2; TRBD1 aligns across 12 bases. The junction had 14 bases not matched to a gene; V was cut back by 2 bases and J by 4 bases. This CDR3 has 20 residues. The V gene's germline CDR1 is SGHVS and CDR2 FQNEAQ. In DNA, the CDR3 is TGTGCCAGCAGCTTATCAGGGACAGGGGGCGAGAGGGCCTTCACCGGGGAGCTGTTTTTT. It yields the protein CASSLSGTGGERAFTGELFF.

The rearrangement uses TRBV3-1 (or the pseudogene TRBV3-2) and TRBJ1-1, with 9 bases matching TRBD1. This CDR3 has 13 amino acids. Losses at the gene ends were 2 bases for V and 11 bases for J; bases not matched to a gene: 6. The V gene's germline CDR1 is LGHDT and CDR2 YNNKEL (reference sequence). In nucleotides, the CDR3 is TGTGCCAGCAGCCAACTCACACAGGGGGCGGCTTTCTTT. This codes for CASSQLTQGAAFF.

The DNA for the CDR3 is TGTGCCAGCAGTCGCCCCGGGACAGGGGGCTATAACACTGAAGCTTTCTTT. This encodes CASSRPGTGGYNTEAFF. The chain uses TRBV6-6 and TRBJ1-1; 12 nucleotides line up with TRBD1. The germline V gene has CDR1 MNHNY and CDR2 SVGAGI (reference sequence). With 5 bases clipped from V and 2 bases from J, the junction kept 9 bases outside the gene matches. The CDR3 extends over 17 amino acids.

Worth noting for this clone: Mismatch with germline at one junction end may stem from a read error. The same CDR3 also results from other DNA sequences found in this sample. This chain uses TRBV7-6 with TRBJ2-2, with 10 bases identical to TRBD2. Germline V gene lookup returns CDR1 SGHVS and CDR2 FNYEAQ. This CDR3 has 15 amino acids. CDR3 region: CASSIGLAGDGELFF. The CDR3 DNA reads TGTGCCAGCAGCATAGGGCTAGCGGGGGACGGGGAGCTATTTTTT.

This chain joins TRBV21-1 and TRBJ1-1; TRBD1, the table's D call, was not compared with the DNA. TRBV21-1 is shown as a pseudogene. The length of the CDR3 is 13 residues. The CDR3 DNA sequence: TGTGCCACCAGAGGACAGAAGAACACTGAAGCTTTCTTT. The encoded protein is CATRGQKNTEAFF.

CDR3 residues: CASSEDLTYNEQFF. CDR3 DNA: TGTGCCAGCAGTGAGGACCTCACCTACAATGAGCAGTTCTTC. This chain connects TRBV2 to TRBJ2-1; D is uncertain. The CDR3 has 14 amino acids. Per the germline V gene, CDR1 is SNHLY and CDR2 is FYNNEI. Trimming left V 3 bases short and J 2 bases short, with 8 bases between. Using reference TRBV2 and TRBJ2-1 for the parts outside the CDR3, the full variable domain is EPEVTQTPSHQVTQMGQEVILRCVPISNHLYFYWYRQILGQKVEFLVSFYNNEISEKSEIFDDQFSVERPDGSNFTLKIRSTKLEDSAMYFCASSEDLTYNEQFFGPGTRLTVL.